This T cell receptor beta chain was sequenced for a study of cytomegalovirus exposure and HLA in healthy donors. Study summary: Prior work identified some 120 million unique TCR beta sequences in 150 million to 200 million T cells. Broader study findings: Per published accounts, TCR beta sequences correctly predicted the HLA-A and HLA-B alleles of most subjects. Among CMV-associated TCR beta chains, most appeared HLA-restricted in a later analysis. An analysis that was carried out later associated some 17,000 TCR beta sequences with HLA alleles at 0.05 false discovery rate.

Germline V gene data show CDR1 as MNHNY and CDR2 as SVGAGI (reference sequence). There are 12 residues in the CDR3. V gave up 7 bases and J gave up 4 bases; unmatched junction bases: 4. With regard to this clone: Antigen: not known.

Use of 60 Vbeta and 13 Jbeta primers characterized the PCR. Clones were read by immunoSEQ multiplex PCR, and TCRdb kept only the in-frame ones, dropping some. This sample has about 69,000 clones; 68% occur once, and the top ten carry 9.5% to 12%. The chain uses TRBV6-6 and TRBJ2-7; 7 positions match TRBD1. This sequence originates from a woman aged 25 to 39 in good health and CMV-seronegative. The sample was PBMCs. The CDR3 is CASTARGYEQYF. CDR3 coding DNA: TGTGCCAGCACGGCCAGGGGGTACGAGCAGTACTTC.